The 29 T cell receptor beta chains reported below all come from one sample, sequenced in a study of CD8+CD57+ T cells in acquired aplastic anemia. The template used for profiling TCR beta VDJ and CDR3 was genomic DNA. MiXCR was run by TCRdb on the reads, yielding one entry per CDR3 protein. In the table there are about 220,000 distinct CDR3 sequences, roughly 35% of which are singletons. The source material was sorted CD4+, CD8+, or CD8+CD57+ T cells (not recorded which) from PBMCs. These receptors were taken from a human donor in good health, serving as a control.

The CDR3 protein is CSATPTSGGAETQYF. In nucleotides, the CDR3 is TGCAGTGCTACTCCGACTAGCGGGGGGGCGGAGACCCAGTACTTC. The V call is TRBV20-1, the J call TRBJ2-5, with TRBD2 matching 14 bases. Per the germline V gene, CDR1 is DFQATT and CDR2 is SNEGSKA (reference sequence). This CDR3 region has 15 residues. The V gene end was trimmed by 4 bases and the J gene end by 5 bases; junction bases not matched to a gene: 6.

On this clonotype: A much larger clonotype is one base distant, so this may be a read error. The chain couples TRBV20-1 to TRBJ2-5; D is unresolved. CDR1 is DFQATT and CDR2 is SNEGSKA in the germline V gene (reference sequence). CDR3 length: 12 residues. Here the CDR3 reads CSAGDPRRTQYF. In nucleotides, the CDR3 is TGCAGTGCTGGAGACCCGAGGCGGACCCAGTACTTC.

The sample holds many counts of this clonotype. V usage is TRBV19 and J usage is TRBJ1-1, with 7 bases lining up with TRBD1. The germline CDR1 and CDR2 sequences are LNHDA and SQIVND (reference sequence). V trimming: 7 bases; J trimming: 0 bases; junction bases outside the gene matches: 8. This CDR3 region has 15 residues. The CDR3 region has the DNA TGTGCCAGTACCATGTTGACAGGGATGAACACTGAAGCTTTCTTT. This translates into CASTMLTGMNTEAFF.

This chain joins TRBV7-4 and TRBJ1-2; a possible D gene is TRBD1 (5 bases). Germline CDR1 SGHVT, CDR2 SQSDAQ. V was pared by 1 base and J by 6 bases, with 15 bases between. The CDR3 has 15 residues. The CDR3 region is CASSLVPGSEDGYTF. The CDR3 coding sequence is TGTGCCAGCAGCTTAGTTCCAGGGAGCGAGGATGGCTACACCTTC.

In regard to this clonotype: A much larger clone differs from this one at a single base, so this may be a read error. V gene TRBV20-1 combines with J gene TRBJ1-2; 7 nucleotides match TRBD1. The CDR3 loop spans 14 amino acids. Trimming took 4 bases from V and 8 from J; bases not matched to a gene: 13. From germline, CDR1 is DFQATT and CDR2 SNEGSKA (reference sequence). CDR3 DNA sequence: TGCAGTGCTACCCAGGCAGGGGGAGGGGGCGGCTACACCTTC. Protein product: CSATQAGGGGGYTF.

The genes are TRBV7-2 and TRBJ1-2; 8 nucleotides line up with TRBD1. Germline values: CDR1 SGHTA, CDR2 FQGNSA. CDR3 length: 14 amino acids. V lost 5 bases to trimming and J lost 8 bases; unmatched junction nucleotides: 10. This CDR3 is CASSQGQAVGGYTF. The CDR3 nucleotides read TGTGCCAGCAGCCAGGGACAGGCCGTTGGGGGCTACACCTTC.

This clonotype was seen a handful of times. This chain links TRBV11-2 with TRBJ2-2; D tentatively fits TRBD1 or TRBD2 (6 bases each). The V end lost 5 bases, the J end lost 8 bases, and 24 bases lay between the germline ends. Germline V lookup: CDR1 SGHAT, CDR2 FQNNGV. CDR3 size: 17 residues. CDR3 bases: TGTGCCAGCAGCCCGGACAGTTCGGGACTGCGGACGGGGGAGCTGTTTTTT. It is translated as CASSPDSSGLRTGELFF.

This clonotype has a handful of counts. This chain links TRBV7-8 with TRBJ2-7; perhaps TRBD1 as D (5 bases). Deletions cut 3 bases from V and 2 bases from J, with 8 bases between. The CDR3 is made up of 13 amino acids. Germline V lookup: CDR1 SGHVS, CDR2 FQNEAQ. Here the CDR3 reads CASSFGRAYEQYF. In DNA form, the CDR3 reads TGTGCCAGCAGCTTCGGCAGGGCCTACGAGCAGTACTTC. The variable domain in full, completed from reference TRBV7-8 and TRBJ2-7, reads GAGVSQSPRYKVAKRGQDVALRCDPISGHVSLFWYQQALGQGPEFLTYFQNEAQLDKSGLPSDRFFAERPEGSVSTLKIQRTQQEDSAVYLCASSFGRAYEQYFGPGTRLTVT.

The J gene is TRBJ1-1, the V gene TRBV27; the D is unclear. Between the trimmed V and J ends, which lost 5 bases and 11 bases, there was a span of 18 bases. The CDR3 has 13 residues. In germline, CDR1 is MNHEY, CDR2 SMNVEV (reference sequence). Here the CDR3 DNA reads TGTGCCAGCAGTGGTAAGCCGGGCCTCCAGGCTTTCTTT. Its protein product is CASSGKPGLQAFF.

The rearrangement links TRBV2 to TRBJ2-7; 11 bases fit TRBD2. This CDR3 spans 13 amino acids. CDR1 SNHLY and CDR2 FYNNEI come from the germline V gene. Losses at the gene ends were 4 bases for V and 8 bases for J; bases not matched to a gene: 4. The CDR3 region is CASSALAGVKQYF. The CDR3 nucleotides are TGTGCCAGCAGTGCACTAGCGGGAGTGAAGCAGTACTTC.

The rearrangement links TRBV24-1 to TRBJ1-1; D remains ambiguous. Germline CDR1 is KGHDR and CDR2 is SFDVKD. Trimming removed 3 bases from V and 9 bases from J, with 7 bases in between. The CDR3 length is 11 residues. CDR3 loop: CATSDGWKAFF. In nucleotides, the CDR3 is TGTGCCACCAGTGATGGATGGAAAGCTTTCTTT.

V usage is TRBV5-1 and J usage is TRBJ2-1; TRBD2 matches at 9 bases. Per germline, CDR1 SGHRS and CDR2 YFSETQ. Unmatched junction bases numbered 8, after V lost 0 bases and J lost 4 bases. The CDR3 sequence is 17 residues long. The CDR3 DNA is TGCGCCAGCAGCTTGGATGCTAGCGGGACTTCGTACAATGAGCAGTTCTTC. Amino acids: CASSLDASGTSYNEQFF.

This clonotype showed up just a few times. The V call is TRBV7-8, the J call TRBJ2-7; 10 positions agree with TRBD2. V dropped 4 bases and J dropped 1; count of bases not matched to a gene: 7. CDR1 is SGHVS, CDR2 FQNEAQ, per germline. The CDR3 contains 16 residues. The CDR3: CASSSLGTSASYEQYF. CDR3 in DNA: TGTGCCAGCAGCTCCCTTGGGACTAGCGCGTCCTACGAGCAGTACTTC.

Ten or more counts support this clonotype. CDR3 bases: TGCAGTGCTAGCAACAACTATGGCTACACCTTC. Protein product: CSASNNYGYTF. This chain links TRBV20-1 with TRBJ1-2, with D hard to call. Germline assignment: CDR1 DFQATT and CDR2 SNEGSKA (reference sequence). V shed 3 bases and J shed 2 bases, with 4 bases lying between them. The CDR3 contains 11 residues.

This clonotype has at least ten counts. The CDR3 loop is CASSLEQGDFGNEQFF. The CDR3 DNA reads TGTGCCAGCAGCTTAGAGCAGGGGGATTTTGGCAATGAGCAGTTCTTC. The V gene is TRBV7-6, the J gene TRBJ2-1, with TRBD1 matching over 7 bases. Trimming cost V 1 base and J 6 bases; bases outside gene matches: 9. Germline V gene sequence: CDR1 SGHVS, CDR2 FNYEAQ. The CDR3 is 16 amino acids.

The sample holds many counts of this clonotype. In DNA, the CDR3 is TGTGCCAGCAGCCAAGTCCTAGGCTCAGTCTACACCTTC. Translated: CASSQVLGSVYTF. The chain combines TRBV4-2 with TRBJ1-2; the D is unclear. The CDR3 spans 13 residues. The germline V and J ends were trimmed by 1 base and 10 bases, with 13 bases remaining between them. Germline V gene lookup returns CDR1 LGHNA and CDR2 YNFKEQ.

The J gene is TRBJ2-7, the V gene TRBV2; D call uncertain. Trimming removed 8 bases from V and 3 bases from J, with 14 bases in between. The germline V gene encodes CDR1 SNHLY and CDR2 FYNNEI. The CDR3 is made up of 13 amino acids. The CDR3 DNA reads TGTGCCAGCTGTTCGACGGAGCGCTACGAGCAGTACTTC. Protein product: CASCSTERYEQYF.

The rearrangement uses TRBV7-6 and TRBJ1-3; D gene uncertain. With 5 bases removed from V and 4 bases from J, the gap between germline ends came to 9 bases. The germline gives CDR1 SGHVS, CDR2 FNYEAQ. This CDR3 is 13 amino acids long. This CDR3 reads CASSHGRGNTIYF. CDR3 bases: TGTGCCAGCAGCCACGGGCGGGGAAACACCATATATTTT.

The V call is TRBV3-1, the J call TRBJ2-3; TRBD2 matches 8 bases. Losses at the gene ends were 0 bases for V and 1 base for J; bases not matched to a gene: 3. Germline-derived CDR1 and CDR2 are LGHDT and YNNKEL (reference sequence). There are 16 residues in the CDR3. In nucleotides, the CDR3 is TGTGCCAGCAGCCAAGAGGGGACTAGACGCACAGATACGCAGTATTTT. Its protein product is CASSQEGTRRTDTQYF.

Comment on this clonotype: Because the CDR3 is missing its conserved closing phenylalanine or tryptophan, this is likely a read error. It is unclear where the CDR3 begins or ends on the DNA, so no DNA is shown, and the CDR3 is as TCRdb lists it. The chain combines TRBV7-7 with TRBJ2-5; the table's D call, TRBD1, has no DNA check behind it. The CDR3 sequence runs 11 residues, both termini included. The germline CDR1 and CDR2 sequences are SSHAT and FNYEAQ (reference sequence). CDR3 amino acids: CASSLALAGNT.

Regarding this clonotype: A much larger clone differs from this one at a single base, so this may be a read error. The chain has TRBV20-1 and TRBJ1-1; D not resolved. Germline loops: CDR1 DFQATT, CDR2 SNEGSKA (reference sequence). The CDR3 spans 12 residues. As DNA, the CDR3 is TGCGGTGCTAGCACGGGGTGGACTGAAGCTTTCTTT. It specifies CGASTGWTEAFF.

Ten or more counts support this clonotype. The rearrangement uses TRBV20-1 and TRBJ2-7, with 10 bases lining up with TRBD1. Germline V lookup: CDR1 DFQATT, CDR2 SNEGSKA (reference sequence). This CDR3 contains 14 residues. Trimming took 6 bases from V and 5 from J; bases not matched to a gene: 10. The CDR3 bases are TGCAGTGCCTTATGGACAGGGGGACTCCACGAGCAGTACTTC. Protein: CSALWTGGLHEQYF.

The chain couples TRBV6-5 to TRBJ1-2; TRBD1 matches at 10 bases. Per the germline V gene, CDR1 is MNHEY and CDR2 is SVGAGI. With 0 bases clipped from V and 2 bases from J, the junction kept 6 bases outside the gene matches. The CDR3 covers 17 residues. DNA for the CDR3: TGTGCCAGCAGTTACTCGACCGGGACAGGGGCCAACTATGGCTACACCTTC. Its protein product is CASSYSTGTGANYGYTF.

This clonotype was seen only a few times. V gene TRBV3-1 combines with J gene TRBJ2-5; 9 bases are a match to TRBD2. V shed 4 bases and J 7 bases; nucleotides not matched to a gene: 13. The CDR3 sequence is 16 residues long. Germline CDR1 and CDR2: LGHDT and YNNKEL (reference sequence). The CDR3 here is CASSPRTSAGVGTQYF. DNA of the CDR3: TGTGCCAGCAGCCCCCGGACTAGCGCGGGAGTGGGGACCCAGTACTTC.

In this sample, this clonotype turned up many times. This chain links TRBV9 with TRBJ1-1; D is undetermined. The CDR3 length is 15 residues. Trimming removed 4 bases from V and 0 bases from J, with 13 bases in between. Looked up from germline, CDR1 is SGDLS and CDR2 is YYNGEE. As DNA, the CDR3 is TGTGCCAGCAGCCCGCATGAGGCGATGAACACTGAAGCTTTCTTT. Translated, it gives CASSPHEAMNTEAFF.

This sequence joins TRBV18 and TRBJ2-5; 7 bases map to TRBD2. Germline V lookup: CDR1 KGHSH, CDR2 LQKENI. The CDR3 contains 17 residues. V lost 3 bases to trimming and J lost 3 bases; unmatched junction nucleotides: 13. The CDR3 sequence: CASSPLRELAREETQYF. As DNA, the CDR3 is TGTGCCAGCTCACCCTTGAGGGAACTAGCGAGAGAAGAGACCCAGTACTTC. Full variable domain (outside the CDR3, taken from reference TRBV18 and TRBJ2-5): NAGVMQNPRHLVRRRGQEARLRCSPMKGHSHVYWYRQLPEEGLKFMVYLQKENIIDESGMPKERFSAEFPKEGPSILRIQQVVRGDSAAYFCASSPLRELAREETQYFGPGTRLLVL.

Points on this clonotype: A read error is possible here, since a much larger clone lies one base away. CDR3 bases: TGTGCCATCAGCAACTCCGGGACAGCTAATCAGCCCCAGCATTTT. It is translated as CAISNSGTANQPQHF. V and J are TRBV13 and TRBJ1-5, with 7 bases identical to TRBD1. Germline assignment: CDR1 PRHDT and CDR2 FYEKMQ (reference sequence). CDR3 length: 15 residues.

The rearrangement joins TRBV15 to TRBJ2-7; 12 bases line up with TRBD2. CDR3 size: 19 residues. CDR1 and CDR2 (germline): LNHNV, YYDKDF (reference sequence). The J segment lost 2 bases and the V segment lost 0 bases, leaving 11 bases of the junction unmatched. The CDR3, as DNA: TGTGCCACCAGCAGAGATTCTAGCGGGGGGGACTACAAGACCTACGAGCAGTACTTC. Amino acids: CATSRDSSGGDYKTYEQYF. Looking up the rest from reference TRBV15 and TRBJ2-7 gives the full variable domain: DAMVIQNPRYQVTQFGKPVTLSCSQTLNHNVMYWYQQKSSQAPKLLFHYYDKDFNNEADTPDNFQSRRPNTSFCFLDIRSPGLGDTAMYLCATSRDSSGGDYKTYEQYFGPGTRLTVT.

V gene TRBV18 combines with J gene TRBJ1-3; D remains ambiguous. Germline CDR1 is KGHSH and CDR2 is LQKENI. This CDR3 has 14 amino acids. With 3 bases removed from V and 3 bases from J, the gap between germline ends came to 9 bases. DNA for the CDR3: TGTGCCAGCTCACCCTCGACTTTTGGAAACACCATATATTTT. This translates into CASSPSTFGNTIYF.